This T cell receptor (beta chain) was profiled in a study of T cells in Graves' hyperthyroidism and ophthalmopathy. General study results and limits: Blood also showed most of the thyroid clonotypes that were expanded above 0.001.

RNA transcripts gave rise to amplified TCR beta CDR3 regions. The primer set for the first-round RT-PCR of the TCR CDR3 was HTBI. TCRdb redid the calling of the multiplex PCR reads with MiXCR, one entry per CDR3 protein. The data hold around 300,000 distinct CDR3 sequences, with approximately 15% observed a single time. Reasons for excluding patients were uncontrolled infection, other autoimmune disease, pregnancy or lactation. The CDR3 spans 14 residues. V shed 4 bases and J shed 1 base, with 10 bases lying between them. CDR1 is MNHNS, CDR2 SASEGT, per germline. The sample holds a few counts of this clonotype. The antigen remains unidentified.

The sequence came from a middle-aged woman with Graves' ophthalmopathy. The sequenced sample was blood. The chain carries TRBV6-1 and TRBJ1-1; D ambiguous. CDR3 amino acids: CASSAQRSNTEAFF. In DNA, the CDR3 is TGTGCCAGCAGTGCACAGAGATCGAACACTGAAGCTTTCTTT.